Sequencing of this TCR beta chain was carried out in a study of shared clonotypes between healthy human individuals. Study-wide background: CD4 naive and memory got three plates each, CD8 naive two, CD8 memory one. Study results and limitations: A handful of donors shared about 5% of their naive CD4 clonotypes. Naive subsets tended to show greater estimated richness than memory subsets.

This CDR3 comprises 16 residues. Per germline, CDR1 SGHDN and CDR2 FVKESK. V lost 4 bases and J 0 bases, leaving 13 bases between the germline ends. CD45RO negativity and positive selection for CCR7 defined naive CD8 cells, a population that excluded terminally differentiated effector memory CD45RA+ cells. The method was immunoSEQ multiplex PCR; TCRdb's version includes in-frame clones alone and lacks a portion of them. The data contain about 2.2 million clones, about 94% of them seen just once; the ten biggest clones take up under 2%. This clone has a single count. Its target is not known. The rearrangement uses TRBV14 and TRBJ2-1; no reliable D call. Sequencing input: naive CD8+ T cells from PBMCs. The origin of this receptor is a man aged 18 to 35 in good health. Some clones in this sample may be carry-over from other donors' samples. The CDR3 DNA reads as TGTGCCAGCAGCCTTGTGGCGGCGACCTCCTACAATGAGCAGTTCTTC. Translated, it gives CASSLVAATSYNEQFF.